The TCR beta chain under discussion was sequenced for a study of CD8 T cells in Susac syndrome. The CDR3 runs 15 residues. Germline V gives CDR1 MGHRA, CDR2 YSYEKL. Trimming at V came to 1 base and at J to 8 bases, leaving 6 bases not matched to a gene. TCR beta was sequenced from blood CD8+ and CD4+ T cells. RNA in amounts of roughly 0.5 to 1 ug was reverse transcribed with random hexamers. TCRdb re-derived calls from the immunoSEQ multiplex PCR reads in MiXCR, one entry per CDR3 protein. The table has a few hundred thousand distinct CDR3 sequences, approximately 89% seen once. The chain uses TRBV4-1 and TRBJ2-5, with 11 positions matching TRBD2. The TCR comes from a human donor with multiple sclerosis. Input material: CD8+ T cells from PBMCs. CDR3 bases: TGCGCCAGCAGCCAAGTAACTAGCGGGAGTCCAACCCAGTACTTC. Its translation: CASSQVTSGSPTQYF.